The 24 T cell receptor beta chains listed next were all sequenced from one sample in a study of blood T cells in healthy people across ages. Alongside a J-beta primer mix, a sample-barcoded 5' primer served in a second PCR lasting about 7 to 12 cycles. TCRdb passed the 5' RACE reads through MiXCR, listing each CDR3 protein once. The sample contains 1,300,000 or so distinct CDR3 sequences, approximately 60% of which appear only once. Sequencing was done on a sample of blood. These receptors were obtained from a man younger than 30 in good health.

This clonotype appeared a few times. The chain uses TRBV11-1 and TRBJ2-6; D remains ambiguous. The CDR3 sequence is 15 residues long. Trimming removed 5 bases at V and 1 base at J, with 9 bases between. From germline, CDR1 is SGHAT and CDR2 FQDESV (reference sequence). The CDR3 region is CASSGDKSGANVLTF. In DNA form, the CDR3 reads TGTGCCAGCAGCGGAGACAAGTCTGGGGCCAACGTCCTGACTTTC.

The chain joins TRBV6-5 to TRBJ2-3; D perhaps matches TRBD1 (6 bases). The CDR3 is 16 residues long. Germline V lookup: CDR1 MNHEY, CDR2 SVGAGI. Deletions cut 5 bases from V and 3 bases from J, with 18 bases between. The CDR3 reads CASSKPQRTGTDTQYF. The CDR3 bases are TGTGCCAGCAGTAAACCCCAACGAACAGGGACAGATACGCAGTATTTT.

The genes are TRBV27 and TRBJ2-7, with D perhaps TRBD1 or TRBD2 (5 bases each). Trimming pared 3 bases from V and 3 bases from J, leaving 12 bases between. From germline, CDR1 is MNHEY and CDR2 SMNVEV (reference sequence). This CDR3 has 14 amino acids. The CDR3 bases are TGTGCCAGCAGTTTTGGGGGTCCCTACTACGAGCAGTACTTC. Amino acid sequence: CASSFGGPYYEQYF.

J is TRBJ2-3 and V is TRBV20-1, with 11 bases identical to TRBD2. Trimming took 3 bases from V and 3 from J; bases not matched to a gene: 8. The CDR3 runs 16 residues. Germline lookup yields CDR1 DFQATT and CDR2 SNEGSKA (reference sequence). This CDR3 is CSASPAWTSGTDTQYF. CDR3 DNA sequence: TGCAGTGCTAGTCCCGCGTGGACTAGCGGGACAGATACGCAGTATTTT.

The CDR3 region has the DNA TGCAGCGTTGAAGACGGATACAACTATGGCTACACCTTC. Its protein is CSVEDGYNYGYTF. The chain has TRBV29-1 and TRBJ1-2, with D unclear. Trimming pared 0 bases from V and 2 bases from J, leaving 7 bases between. The CDR3 has 13 amino acids. The germline V gene encodes CDR1 SQVTM and CDR2 ANQGSEA.

The rearrangement uses TRBV10-2 and TRBJ2-7; TRBD1 agrees at 9 bases. Germline values: CDR1 WSHSY, CDR2 SAAADI. The CDR3 length is 14 residues. After removal of 5 bases from V and 4 bases from J, the junction contained 6 bases not matched to a gene. CDR3 bases: TGCGCCAGCAGTCGTGGACAGGGGAATTACGAGCAGTACTTC. Residues: CASSRGQGNYEQYF.

Details on this clonotype: The junction and the germline gene differ at one end; a read error may be behind it. This chain uses TRBV6-6 with TRBJ2-5; TRBD2 might be the D (5 bases). The CDR3 spans 16 residues. Germline CDR1 reads MNHNY; CDR2 reads SVGAGI (reference sequence). The CDR3: CTSSPATPVGEETQYF. Here the CDR3 DNA reads TGTACCAGCAGTCCGGCCACCCCAGTCGGGGAAGAGACCCAGTACTTC.

This clonotype was seen more than once but under ten times. The V and J genes are TRBV20-1 and TRBJ2-2; 10 nucleotides line up with TRBD2. Unmatched junction bases numbered 12, after V lost 2 bases and J lost 0 bases. The CDR3 is 19 amino acids. Germline CDR1 and CDR2: DFQATT and SNEGSKA (reference sequence). This chain's CDR3 is CSARPGTSVAGANTGELFF. CDR3 DNA: TGCAGTGCTAGACCGGGGACTAGCGTAGCGGGGGCGAACACCGGGGAGCTGTTTTTT.

The gene calls are TRBV18 and TRBJ2-1; the D gene is possibly TRBD2 (7 bases). Germline V gives CDR1 KGHSH, CDR2 LQKENI. The V end lost 8 bases, the J end lost 3 bases, and 20 bases lay between the germline ends. CDR3 size: 16 residues. CDR3 in DNA: TGTGCCAGCACAGGGAGGGACACGCGAAGCTACAATGAGCAGTTCTTC. It encodes CASTGRDTRSYNEQFF.

This clonotype is a singleton in its sample. The genes are TRBV9 and TRBJ2-1; 11 bases line up with TRBD2. The CDR3 loop spans 14 amino acids. Looked up from germline, CDR1 is SGDLS and CDR2 is YYNGEE. J gave up 6 bases and V 2 bases, and 1 base lay outside the gene matches. The CDR3 region has the DNA TGTGCCAGCAGCGTTAGCGGGGGGGCCAATGAGCAGTTCTTC. Its protein product is CASSVSGGANEQFF.

The chain links TRBV12-5 to TRBJ2-1; 10 bases are shared with TRBD2. CDR3 size: 15 residues. The V and J ends lost 0 bases and 6 bases, in that order; junction bases with no gene match: 2. The V gene's germline CDR1 is LGHNT and CDR2 FRNRAP. The CDR3 loop reads CASGLVLAGANEQFF. As DNA, the CDR3 is TGTGCTAGTGGTTTGGTTCTAGCGGGAGCCAATGAGCAGTTCTTC.

The chain has TRBV18 and TRBJ1-1, with a possible D match to TRBD1 (5 bases). The CDR3 covers 14 residues. CDR1 and CDR2 from the germline V gene are KGHSH and LQKENI. Trimming took off 2 bases at V and 3 bases at J, with 10 bases between the two ends. The CDR3 reads CASSPRGTDTEAFF. CDR3 DNA: TGTGCCAGCTCACCAAGGGGAACCGACACTGAAGCTTTCTTT.

The gene calls are TRBV20-1 and TRBJ2-3; D ambiguous. This CDR3 is built from 14 residues. Germline V gene sequence: CDR1 DFQATT, CDR2 SNEGSKA (reference sequence). Trimming removed 3 bases at V and 0 bases at J, with 10 bases between. Written as DNA, the CDR3 is TGCAGTGCTAGTTACCCTTCAAGCACAGATACGCAGTATTTT. Translation: CSASYPSSTDTQYF.

J is TRBJ2-2 and V is TRBV3-1, with 9 bases fitting TRBD2. The CDR3 has 17 amino acids. Germline CDR1 and CDR2: LGHDT and YNNKEL (reference sequence). Trimming cost V 4 bases and J 4 bases; bases outside gene matches: 10. The CDR3 protein is CASSPLERGDPTGELFF. The CDR3 nucleotides are TGTGCCAGCAGCCCCCTGGAGCGGGGGGACCCCACCGGGGAGCTGTTTTTT.

The V call is TRBV12-3 or TRBV12-4, the J call TRBJ2-5; 12 nucleotides agree with TRBD2. V was pared by 6 bases and J by 6 bases, with 8 bases of the junction left unmatched. The CDR3 consists of 15 residues. CDR3 amino acids: CASSRGLAGGQTQYF. CDR3 nucleotides: TGTGCCAGCAGCCGGGGACTAGCGGGCGGACAGACCCAGTACTTC.

Comments on this clonotype: The junction does not match germline at one end; this may be a read error. The V call is TRBV11-2, the J call TRBJ1-2, with no clear D. The CDR3 has 12 amino acids. The V gene's germline CDR1 is SGHAT and CDR2 FQNNGV. The CDR3, as DNA: TGTGCCAGCGGCTTGACGTTCTATGGCTACACCTTC. Translation: CASGLTFYGYTF. Based on the CDR3 plus reference TRBV11-2 and TRBJ1-2, the full variable domain is EAGVAQSPRYKIIEKRQSVAFWCNPISGHATLYWYQQILGQGPKLLIQFQNNGVVDDSQLPKDRFSAERLKGVDSTLKIQPAKLEDSAVYLCASGLTFYGYTFGSGTRLTVV.

The V gene is TRBV12-3 or TRBV12-4, the J gene TRBJ2-1; D is ambiguous. The CDR3 sequence is 12 residues long. Trimming pared 6 bases from V and 7 bases from J, leaving 10 bases between. CDR3 amino acids: CASRYLGNEQFF. DNA for the CDR3: TGTGCCAGCAGGTATCTAGGGAATGAGCAGTTCTTC.

The gene calls are TRBV29-1 and TRBJ1-1; D gene ambiguous. V gave up 4 bases and J gave up 1 base, with 13 bases separating them. CDR1 SQVTM and CDR2 ANQGSEA come from the germline V gene. The CDR3 totals 14 residues. The CDR3 DNA sequence: TGCAGCGTTGGGTGGGATAAAGGGAACACTGAAGCTTTCTTT. The encoded protein is CSVGWDKGNTEAFF.

The chain uses TRBV6-5 and TRBJ1-2; a weak D match, TRBD1 (6 bases). Germline CDR1 and CDR2: MNHEY and SVGAGI. The CDR3 runs to 13 residues. The V gene lost 7 bases and the J gene lost 3 bases, with 12 bases spanning the gap. CDR3 coding DNA: TGTGCCAGCACCACGACAGGAGACTATGGCTACACCTTC. Translating it yields CASTTTGDYGYTF.

This chain connects TRBV30 to TRBJ2-7; D gene ambiguous. V gave up 2 bases and J gave up 2 bases, with 10 bases separating them. Per germline, CDR1 GTSNPN and CDR2 SVGIG (reference sequence). CDR3 length equals 13 residues. The CDR3 reads CAWSYGPTYEQYF. The CDR3 nucleotides read TGTGCCTGGAGTTACGGGCCCACCTACGAGCAGTACTTC.

The chain is built from TRBV29-1 and TRBJ2-5, with 10 nucleotides matching TRBD2. Trimming at V came to 6 bases and at J to 11 bases, leaving 18 bases not matched to a gene. The CDR3 consists of 15 residues. Germline-derived CDR1 and CDR2 are SQVTM and ANQGSEA. CDR3 coding DNA: TGCAGCGTAAAAGGGAGACTAGCGGGTGACAATGAGCAGTACTTC. This translates into CSVKGRLAGDNEQYF.

The V gene is TRBV4-3, the J gene TRBJ1-2; D not certain. Trimming removed 0 bases at V and 2 bases at J, with 16 bases between. This CDR3 has 17 residues. Germline V CDR1 and CDR2: LGHNA, YSLEER. The DNA for the CDR3 is TGCGCCAGCAGCCAAGATCGAGGCTTCCTATCGAACTATGGCTACACCTTC. It yields the protein CASSQDRGFLSNYGYTF.

The chain combines TRBV20-1 with TRBJ2-3; 7 bases agree with TRBD1. After removal of 4 bases from V and 4 bases from J, the junction contained 8 bases not matched to a gene. The CDR3 consists of 14 residues. The germline gives CDR1 DFQATT, CDR2 SNEGSKA (reference sequence). The CDR3 DNA follows: TGCAGTGCTAAGGATCAGGGGGTAGCAGATACGCAGTATTTT. As protein: CSAKDQGVADTQYF.

This chain uses TRBV12-3 or TRBV12-4 with TRBJ1-2; 7 nucleotides agree with TRBD1. This CDR3 region has 13 residues. Germline trimming cut 6 bases from V and 4 bases from J; bases unmatched to any gene: 5. The CDR3 DNA sequence: TGTGCCAGCAGGCGGACAGGAGGCTATGGCTACACCTTC. Amino acids: CASRRTGGYGYTF.